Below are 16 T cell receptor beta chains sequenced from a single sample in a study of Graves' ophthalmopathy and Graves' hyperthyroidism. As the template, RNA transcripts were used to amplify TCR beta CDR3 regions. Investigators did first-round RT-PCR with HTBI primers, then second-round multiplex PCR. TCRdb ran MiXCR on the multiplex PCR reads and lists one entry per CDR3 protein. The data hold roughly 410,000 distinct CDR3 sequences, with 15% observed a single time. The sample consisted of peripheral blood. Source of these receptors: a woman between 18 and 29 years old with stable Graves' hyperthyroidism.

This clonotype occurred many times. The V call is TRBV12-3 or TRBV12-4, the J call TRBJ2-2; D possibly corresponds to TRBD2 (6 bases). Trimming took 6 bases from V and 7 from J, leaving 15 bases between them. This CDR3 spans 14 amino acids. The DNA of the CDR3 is TGTGCCAGCAGAGATATGGCGGGGAGCGGGGAGCTGTTTTTT. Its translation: CASRDMAGSGELFF.

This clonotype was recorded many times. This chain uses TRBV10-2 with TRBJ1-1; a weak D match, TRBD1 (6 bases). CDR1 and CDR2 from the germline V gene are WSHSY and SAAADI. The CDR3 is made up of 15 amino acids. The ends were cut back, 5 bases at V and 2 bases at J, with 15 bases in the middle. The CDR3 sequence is CASSKAGTTNTEAFF. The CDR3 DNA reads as TGCGCCAGCAGTAAAGCCGGGACAACAAACACTGAAGCTTTCTTT.

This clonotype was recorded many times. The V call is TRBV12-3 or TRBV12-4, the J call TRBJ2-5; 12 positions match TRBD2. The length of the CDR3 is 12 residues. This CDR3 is CSSGGAVETQYF. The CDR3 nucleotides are TGTTCTAGCGGGGGGGCCGTGGAGACCCAGTACTTC.

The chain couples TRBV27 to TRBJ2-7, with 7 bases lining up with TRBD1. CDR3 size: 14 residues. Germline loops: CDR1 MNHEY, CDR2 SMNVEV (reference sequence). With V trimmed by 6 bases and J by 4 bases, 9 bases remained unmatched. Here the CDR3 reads CASSTGQETYEQYF. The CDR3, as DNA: TGTGCCAGCAGCACCGGACAGGAAACTTACGAGCAGTACTTC.

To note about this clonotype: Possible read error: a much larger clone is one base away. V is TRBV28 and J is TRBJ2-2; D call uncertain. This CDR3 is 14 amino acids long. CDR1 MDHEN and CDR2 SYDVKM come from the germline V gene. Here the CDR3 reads CAISLPTTSGELFF. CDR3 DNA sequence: TGTGCCATCAGTTTACCGACAACGTCCGGGGAGCTGTTTTTT.

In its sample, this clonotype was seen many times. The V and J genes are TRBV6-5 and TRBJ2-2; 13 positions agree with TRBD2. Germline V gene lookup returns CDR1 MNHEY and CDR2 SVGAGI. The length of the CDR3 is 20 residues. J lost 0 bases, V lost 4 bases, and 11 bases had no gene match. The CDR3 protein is CASSSVVGLAGAANTGELFF. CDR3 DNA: TGTGCCAGCAGTTCCGTCGTCGGACTAGCGGGGGCCGCGAACACCGGGGAGCTGTTTTTT.

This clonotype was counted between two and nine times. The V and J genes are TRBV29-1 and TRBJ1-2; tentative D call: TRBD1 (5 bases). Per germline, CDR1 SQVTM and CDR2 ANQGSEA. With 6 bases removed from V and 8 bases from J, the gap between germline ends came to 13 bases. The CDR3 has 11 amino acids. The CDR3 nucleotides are TGCAGCGTCCCGGCAGGGAACGGCTACACCTTC. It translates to CSVPAGNGYTF.

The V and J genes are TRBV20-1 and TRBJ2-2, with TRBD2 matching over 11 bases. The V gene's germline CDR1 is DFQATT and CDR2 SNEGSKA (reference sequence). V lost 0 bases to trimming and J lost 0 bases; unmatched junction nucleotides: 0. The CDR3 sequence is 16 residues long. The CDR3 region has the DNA TGCAGTGCTAGAGATAGCGGGGGGGCGAACACCGGGGAGCTGTTTTTT. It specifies CSARDSGGANTGELFF.

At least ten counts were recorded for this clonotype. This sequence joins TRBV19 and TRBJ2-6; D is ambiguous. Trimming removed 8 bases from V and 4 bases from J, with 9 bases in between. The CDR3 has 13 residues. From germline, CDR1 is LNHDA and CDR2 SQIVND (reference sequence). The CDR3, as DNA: TGTGCCAGTGCGGCCACCGGGGCCAACGTCCTGACTTTC. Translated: CASAATGANVLTF. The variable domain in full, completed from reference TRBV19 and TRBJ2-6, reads DGGITQSPKYLFRKEGQNVTLSCEQNLNHDAMYWYRQDPGQGLRLIYYSQIVNDFQKGDIAEGYSVSREKKESFPLTVTSAQKNPTAFYLCASAATGANVLTFGAGSRLTVL.

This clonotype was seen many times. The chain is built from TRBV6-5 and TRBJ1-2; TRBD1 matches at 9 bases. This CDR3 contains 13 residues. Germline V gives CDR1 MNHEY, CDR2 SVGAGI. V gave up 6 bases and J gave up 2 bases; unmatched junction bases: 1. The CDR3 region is CASRGTGNYGYTF. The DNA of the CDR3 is TGTGCCAGCAGGGGGACAGGGAACTATGGCTACACCTTC.

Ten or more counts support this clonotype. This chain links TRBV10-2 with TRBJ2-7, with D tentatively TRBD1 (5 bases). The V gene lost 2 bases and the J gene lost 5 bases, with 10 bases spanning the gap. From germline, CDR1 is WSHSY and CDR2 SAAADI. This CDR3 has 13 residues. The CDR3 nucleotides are TGCGCCAGCAGTGAGACCGGACAAAACGAGCAGTACTTC. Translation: CASSETGQNEQYF.

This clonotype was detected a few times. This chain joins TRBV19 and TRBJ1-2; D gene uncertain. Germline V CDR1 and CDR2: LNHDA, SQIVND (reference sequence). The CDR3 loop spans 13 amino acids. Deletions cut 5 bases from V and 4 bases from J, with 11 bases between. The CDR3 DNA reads TGTGCCAGTAGTTTGTCCAGGCGCTATGGCTACACCTTC. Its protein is CASSLSRRYGYTF.

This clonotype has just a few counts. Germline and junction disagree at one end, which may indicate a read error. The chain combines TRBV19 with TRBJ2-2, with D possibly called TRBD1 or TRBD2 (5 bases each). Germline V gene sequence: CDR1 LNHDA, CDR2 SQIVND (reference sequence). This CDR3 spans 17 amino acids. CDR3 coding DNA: TGTGCCAGTAGTATTGGATCGAGGGACGCCTCGTACGGGGAGCTGTGTTTT. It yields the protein CASSIGSRDASYGELCF.

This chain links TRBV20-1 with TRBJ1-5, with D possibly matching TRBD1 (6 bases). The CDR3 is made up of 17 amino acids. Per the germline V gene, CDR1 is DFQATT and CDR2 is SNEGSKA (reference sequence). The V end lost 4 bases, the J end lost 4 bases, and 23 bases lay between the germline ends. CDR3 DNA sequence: TGCAGTGCTATGCCCCCAGGGGTCCAACCCTCTAATCAGCCCCAGCATTTT. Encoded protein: CSAMPPGVQPSNQPQHF.

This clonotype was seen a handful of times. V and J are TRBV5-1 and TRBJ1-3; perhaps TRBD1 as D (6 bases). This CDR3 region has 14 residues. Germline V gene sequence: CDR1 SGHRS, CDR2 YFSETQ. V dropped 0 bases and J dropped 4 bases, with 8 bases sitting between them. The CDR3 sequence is CASSLGDNGNTIYF. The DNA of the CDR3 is TGCGCCAGCAGCTTGGGGGACAACGGAAACACCATATATTTT.

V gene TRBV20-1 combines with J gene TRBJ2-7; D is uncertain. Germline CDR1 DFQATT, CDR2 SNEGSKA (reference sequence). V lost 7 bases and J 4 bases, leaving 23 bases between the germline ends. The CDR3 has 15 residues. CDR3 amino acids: CSVILRIEDIYEQYF. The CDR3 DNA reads TGCAGTGTTATTTTAAGAATAGAAGATATATACGAGCAGTACTTC.